These T cell receptor delta chains were read from a single sample in a study of Vδ1+ human thymocytes. TCRdb called clones anew from the multiplex PCR reads with CATT. The data show about 75,000 delta-chain clones, around 30% seen once. The sequencing input was Vdelta1+ gamma-delta thymocytes from the thymus. The receptors stem from a boy younger than two who had congenital heart surgery. CDR3s include the opening cysteine and the closing phenylalanine or tryptophan. A D gene is named only where the DNA matches it firmly. Clone size is not always given. Where it is, it says once, few, many or a class for expanded clones.

v_call	j_call	d_call	clone_size	cdr3_nt	cdr3_aa
TRDV1	TRDJ1	TRDD2	.	TGTGCTCTTGGGGAACTAACCTTCCTACGCCCCACTGGGATAGCTAGCCCGAAGTACACCGATAAACTCATCTTT	CALGELTFLRPTGIASPKYTDKLIF
TRDV3	TRDJ1	.	.	TGTGCCTCCAGTGCCCTTTCCCAAGACAGTAAAAGGACCGATAAACTCATCTTT	CASSALSQDSKRTDKLIF
TRDV1	TRDJ1	TRDD3	.	TGTGCTCTTGGGGGCCTAATGGCCTTCCCCAAAAAGAAGTGTGGTATATGCCCCCAAACTGGGGGATACGCTTATGGCACCGATAAACTCATCTTT	CALGGLMAFPKKKCGICPQTGGYAYGTDKLIF
TRDV1	TRDJ1	.	.	TGTGCTCTTGGGGAACTCGTCCCCCGAGGACGATACACCGATAAACTCATCTTT	CALGELVPRGRYTDKLIF
TRDV1	TRDJ1	TRDD3	few	TGTGCTCTTGGGGAATCCCCGGGCCTCCCGGATCGTACTGGGGGATACGCCGTCACCGATAAACTCATCTTT	CALGESPGLPDRTGGYAVTDKLIF
TRDV1	TRDJ1	TRDD3	few	TGTGCTCTTGGGGAACCGCCTCTTACTGGGGGCTACACCGATAAACTCATCTTT	CALGEPPLTGGYTDKLIF
TRDV1	TRDJ1	.	.	TGTGCTCTTGGGGAAAAGATCTTTCGCACCGATAAACTCATCTTT	CALGEKIFRTDKLIF
TRDV1	TRDJ1	.	.	TGTGCTCTTGGGGAAAAGTTCGCCCCTCTAGCCTGGGAAGCTACCGATAAACTCATCTTT	CALGEKFAPLAWEATDKLIF
TRDV1	TRDJ1	TRDD3	.	TGTGCTCTTGGGGAACTAATTCACTACTGGGGGATAGGGACCTCCCGGTACACCGATAAACTCATCTTT	CALGELIHYWGIGTSRYTDKLIF
TRDV1	TRDJ1	TRDD3	few	TGTGCTCTTGGGGAACCTTTGATGGTATGGGGGATATCCGATAAACTCATCTTT	CALGEPLMVWGISDKLIF
TRDV1	TRDJ1	.	.	TGTGCTCTTGGGGAATTTAATGTTGGGGGTAGGTACACCGATAAACTCATCTTT	CALGEFNVGGRYTDKLIF
TRDV1	TRDJ1	.	.	TGTGCTCTTGGGGAACTTACGCCTAGGGGGGGACCCGACACCGATAAACTCATCTTT	CALGELTPRGGPDTDKLIF
TRDV1	TRDJ1	.	.	TGTGCTCTTGGGACCCGACCCCTGTACACCGATAAACTCATCTTT	CALGTRPLYTDKLIF
TRDV1	TRDJ1	TRDD2	.	TGTGCTCTTGGGAACTCCGCTTCCTACCCTTACTGGGCCGATAAACTCATCTTT	CALGNSASYPYWADKLIF
TRDV1	TRDJ1	TRDD2	.	TGTGCTCTTGGGCACTACCGATCCTTCCTACCTGTACTGGTTAGCACCGATAAACTCATCTTT	CALGHYRSFLPVLVSTDKLIF
TRDV1	TRDJ1	TRDD3	.	TGTGCTCTTGGGGTCCTTGGGGGATACGCGGACACCGATAAACTCATCTTT	CALGVLGGYADTDKLIF
TRDV1	TRDJ1	TRDD3	.	TGTGCTCTTGGGGCCTATACTGGGGGATACGCGTACAGGGGTAAACTCATCTTT	CALGAYTGGYAYRGKLIF
TRDV1	TRDJ1	TRDD3	.	TGTGCTCTTGGGATACTCTTTTCCCGCTTCTCACTGGGGGCCAGGGCGTACACCGATAAACTCATCTTT	CALGILFSRFSLGARAYTDKLIF
TRDV1	TRDJ1	.	few	TGTGCTCTTGGGGCCGTTACTTCCTACCCTGGGGGATTGGGAGGACTCATCTTT	CALGAVTSYPGGLGGLIF
TRDV1	TRDJ1	TRDD3	once	TGTGCTCTTGGGGAACTTCCTACTGCCCAACCACCGGGTGGGGGATTAAGGGATAAACTCATCTTT	CALGELPTAQPPGGGLRDKLIF
TRDV1	TRDJ1	TRDD3	.	TGTGCTCTTGGGGAGATCCCTATTCGTCGGTACTGGGGGATCTTAGTGGTGGTCACCGATAAACTCATCTTT	CALGEIPIRRYWGILVVVTDKLIF
TRDV1	TRDJ1	TRDD3	.	TGTGCTCTTGGGGAACTCGTCGACCTACTGGGGGATACACCCGATAAACTCATCTTT	CALGELVDLLGDTPDKLIF
TRDV1	TRDJ1	.	.	TGTGCTCTTGGGGAACTACCCTTGGGACTTTACACCGATAAACTCATCTTT	CALGELPLGLYTDKLIF
TRDV1	TRDJ1	.	.	TGTGCTCTTGGGGAACTACCCTACGGGGACTGGGCCAGACTCATCTTT	CALGELPYGDWARLIF
TRDV1	TRDJ1	.	.	TGTGCTCTTGGGGTCCAGGCCTTCGCCATTTACGGAGGGGATTCTTCACCGTACACCGATAAACTCATCTTT	CALGVQAFAIYGGDSSPYTDKLIF
TRDV1	TRDJ1	TRDD3	few	TGTGCTCTTGGGGATCTATGCTTGGGGGATACGGGCACCGATAAACTCATCTTT	CALGDLCLGDTGTDKLIF
TRDV1	TRDJ1	TRDD3	.	TGTGCTCTTGGGGACCCCCAGGCCTTAATACTGGGGGATTCGTACACCGATAAACTCATCTTT	CALGDPQALILGDSYTDKLIF
TRDV1	TRDJ1	.	few	TGTGCTCTTGGGCCGGGCCCCCACACCGATAAACTCATCTTT	CALGPGPHTDKLIF
TRDV1	TRDJ1	.	.	TGTGCTCTGACTCCCCCGAGGACCGATAAACTCATCTTT	CALTPPRTDKLIF
TRDV1	TRDJ1	TRDD3	.	TGTGCTCTTGGGGAAATACCCGATACTGGGGGGTTGTACACCGATAAACTCATCTTT	CALGEIPDTGGLYTDKLIF
TRDV1	TRDJ1	TRDD2	few	TGTGCTCTTGGGGAAGCCCCTCCCACCTTCCTACGGGGGCGGACCGATAAACTCATCTTT	CALGEAPPTFLRGRTDKLIF
TRDV1	TRDJ1	TRDD3	.	TGTGCTCTTGGGGAACATCCCTTGGTAGGATTAACTGGGGGATGGAAAGTGGCGTATGCCGATAAACTCATCTTT	CALGEHPLVGLTGGWKVAYADKLIF
TRDV2	TRDJ3	.	.	TGTGCCTGTGACACCAACTTCAGAAGCTCCTGGGACACCCGACAGATGTTTTTC	CACDTNFRSSWDTRQMFF
TRDV1	TRDJ1	TRDD3	.	TGTGCTCTTGGGGAATATATATCGCCGATCGAGCTACTGGGGGATACGGGGGATAAACTCATCTTT	CALGEYISPIELLGDTGDKLIF
TRDV1	TRDJ1	TRDD3	few	TGTGCTCTTGGGGAACCCCACTATTCCAACCTCCGTACTGGGGGATACGGCGCCGATAAACTCATCTTT	CALGEPHYSNLRTGGYGADKLIF
TRDV1	TRDJ1	TRDD3	.	TGTGCTCTCCATCCGTTGGGCGCCTACCCGGGGATACGCGGTCCTTACACCGATAAACTCATCTTT	CALHPLGAYPGIRGPYTDKLIF
TRDV1	TRDJ1	TRDD3	.	TGTGCTCTTGGGGGCAGACTTCCTTACTGGGGGATACACCAGCACACCGATAAACTCATCTTT	CALGGRLPYWGIHQHTDKLIF